This T cell receptor beta chain appears in the sequencing data of a study of blood T cell repertoires in COVID-19. Across the whole study: Samples representing acute and convalescent COVID-19 were sourced from the United States, Italy and Spain. T cells, B-cell-depleted T cells, or PBMCs provided the cDNA or gDNA that served as material.

Original data processing: Estimation of nucleated cell counts was performed using reference gene primer amplification. Using immunoSEQ multiplex PCR, the repertoire was profiled, and TCRdb retains in-frame clones only, with some absent. That table furnishes V, J and clone size, whereas the DNA furnished D and trimming. The data contain about 200,000 clones, approximately 85% of them singletons. Trimming removed 5 bases at V and 8 bases at J, with 15 bases between. The CDR3 loop spans 13 amino acids. Germline CDR1 LGHDT, CDR2 YNNKEL (reference sequence). The clonotype originates from a woman of 80 years or more with COVID-19, enrolled during active disease. The rearrangement links TRBV3-1 (or the pseudogene TRBV3-2) to TRBJ1-2; D is perhaps TRBD1 (5 bases). The sample was peripheral blood. The DNA of the CDR3 is TGTGCCAGCAGCTTCGACAGAAGAAGCGGCTACACCTTC. Encoded protein: CASSFDRRSGYTF.